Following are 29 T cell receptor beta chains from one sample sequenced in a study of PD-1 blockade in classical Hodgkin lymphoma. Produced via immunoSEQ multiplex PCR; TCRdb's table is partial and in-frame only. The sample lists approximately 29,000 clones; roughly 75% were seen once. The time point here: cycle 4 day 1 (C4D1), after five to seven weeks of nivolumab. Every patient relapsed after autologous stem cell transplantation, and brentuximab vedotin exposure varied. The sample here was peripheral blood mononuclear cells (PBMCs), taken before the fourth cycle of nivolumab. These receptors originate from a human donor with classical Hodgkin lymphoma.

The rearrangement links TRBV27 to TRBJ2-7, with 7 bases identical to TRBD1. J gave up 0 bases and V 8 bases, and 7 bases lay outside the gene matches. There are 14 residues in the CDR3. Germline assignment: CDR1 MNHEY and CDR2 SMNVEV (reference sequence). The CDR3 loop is CASSGQDSSYEQYF. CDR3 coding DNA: TGTGCCAGCTCTGGACAGGACAGCTCCTACGAGCAGTACTTC.

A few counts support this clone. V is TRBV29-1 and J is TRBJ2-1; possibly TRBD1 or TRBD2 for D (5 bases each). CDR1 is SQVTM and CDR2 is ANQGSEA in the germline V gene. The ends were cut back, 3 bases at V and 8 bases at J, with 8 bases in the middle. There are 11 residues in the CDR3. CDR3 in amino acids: CSVDRGDEQFF. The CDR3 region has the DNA TGCAGCGTTGATCGGGGCGATGAGCAGTTCTTC.

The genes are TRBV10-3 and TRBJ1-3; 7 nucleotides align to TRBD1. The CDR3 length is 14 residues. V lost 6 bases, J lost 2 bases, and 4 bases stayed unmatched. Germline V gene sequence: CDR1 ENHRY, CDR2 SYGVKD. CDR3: CAIRPDRAGNTIYF. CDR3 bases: TGTGCCATCAGACCCGACAGGGCTGGAAACACCATATATTTT.

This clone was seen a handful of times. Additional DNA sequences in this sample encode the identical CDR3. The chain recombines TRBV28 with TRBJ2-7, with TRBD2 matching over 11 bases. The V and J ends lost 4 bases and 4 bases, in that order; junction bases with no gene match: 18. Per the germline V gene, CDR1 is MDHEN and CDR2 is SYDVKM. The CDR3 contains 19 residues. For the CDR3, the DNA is TGTGCCAGCAGTTACTCCCTAGGACTAGCGGGCGGATTGGGGTACGAGCAGTACTTC. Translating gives CASSYSLGLAGGLGYEQYF.

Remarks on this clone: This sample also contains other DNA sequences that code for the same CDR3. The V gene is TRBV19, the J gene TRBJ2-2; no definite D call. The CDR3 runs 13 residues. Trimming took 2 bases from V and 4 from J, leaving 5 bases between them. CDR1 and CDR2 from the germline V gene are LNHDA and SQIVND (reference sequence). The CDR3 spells CASSIRGTGELFF. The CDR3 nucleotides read TGTGCCAGTAGTATACGAGGCACCGGGGAGCTGTTTTTT.

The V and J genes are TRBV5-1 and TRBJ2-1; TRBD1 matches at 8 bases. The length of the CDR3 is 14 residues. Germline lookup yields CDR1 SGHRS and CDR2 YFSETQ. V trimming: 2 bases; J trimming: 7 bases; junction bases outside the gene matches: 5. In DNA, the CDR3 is TGCGCCAGCAGCTTACAGGGGGTTGAAAATGAGCAGTTCTTC. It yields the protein CASSLQGVENEQFF. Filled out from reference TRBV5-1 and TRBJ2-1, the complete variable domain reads KAGVTQTPRYLIKTRGQQVTLSCSPISGHRSVSWYQQTPGQGLQFLFEYFSETQRNKGNFPGRFSGRQFSNSRSEMNVSTLELGDSALYLCASSLQGVENEQFFGPGTRLTVL.

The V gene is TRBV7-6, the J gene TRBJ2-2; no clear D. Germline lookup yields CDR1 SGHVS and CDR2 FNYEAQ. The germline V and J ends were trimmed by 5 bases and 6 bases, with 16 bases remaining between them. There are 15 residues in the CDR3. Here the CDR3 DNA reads TGTGCCAGCAGCGAAGAGGTCCTCCCCGCCGGGGAGCTGTTTTTT. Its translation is CASSEEVLPAGELFF. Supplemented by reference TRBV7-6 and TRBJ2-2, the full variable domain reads GAGVSQSPRYKVTKRGQDVALRCDPISGHVSLYWYRQALGQGPEFLTYFNYEAQQDKSGLPNDRFSAERPEGSISTLTIQRTEQRDSAMYRCASSEEVLPAGELFFGEGSRLTVL.

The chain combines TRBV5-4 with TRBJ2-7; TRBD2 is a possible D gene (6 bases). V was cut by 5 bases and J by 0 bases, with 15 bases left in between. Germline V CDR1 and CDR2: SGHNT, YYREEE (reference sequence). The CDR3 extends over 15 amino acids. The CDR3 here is CASSGGGRSSYEQYF. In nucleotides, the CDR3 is TGTGCCAGCAGTGGGGGAGGTAGGAGCTCCTACGAGCAGTACTTC.

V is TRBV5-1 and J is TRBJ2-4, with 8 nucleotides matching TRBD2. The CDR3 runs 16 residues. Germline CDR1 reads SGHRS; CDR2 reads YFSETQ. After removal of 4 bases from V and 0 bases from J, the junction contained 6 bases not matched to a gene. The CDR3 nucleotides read TGCGCCAGCAGCCCTACTAGCGGCCTAGCCAAAAACATTCAGTACTTC. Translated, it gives CASSPTSGLAKNIQYF.

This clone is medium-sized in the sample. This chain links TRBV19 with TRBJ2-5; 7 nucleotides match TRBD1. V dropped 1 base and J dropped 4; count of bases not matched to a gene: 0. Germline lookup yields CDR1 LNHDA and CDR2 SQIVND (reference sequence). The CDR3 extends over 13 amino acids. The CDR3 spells CASSIGQGETQYF. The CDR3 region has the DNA TGTGCCAGTAGTATAGGACAGGGAGAGACCCAGTACTTC.

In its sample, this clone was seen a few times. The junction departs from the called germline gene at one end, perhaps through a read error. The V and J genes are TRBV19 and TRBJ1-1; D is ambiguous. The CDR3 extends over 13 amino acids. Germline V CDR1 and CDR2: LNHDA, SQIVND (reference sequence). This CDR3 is CASSIITDTEAFF. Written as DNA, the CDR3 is TGTGCCAGTAGTATAATAACAGACACGGAAGCTTTCTTT.

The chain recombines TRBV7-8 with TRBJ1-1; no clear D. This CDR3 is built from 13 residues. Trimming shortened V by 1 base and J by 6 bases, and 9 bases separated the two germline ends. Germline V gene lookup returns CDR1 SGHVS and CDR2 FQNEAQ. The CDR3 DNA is TGTGCCAGCAGCTTAGACTCGATACCTGAAGCTTTCTTT. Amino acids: CASSLDSIPEAFF.

This CDR3 is CASSLGGAGRLSNQPQHF. The CDR3 nucleotides read TGTGCCAGCAGCTTAGGAGGGGCAGGTAGGCTTAGCAATCAGCCCCAGCATTTT. The chain uses TRBV7-9 and TRBJ1-5; tentative D call: TRBD1 (5 bases). CDR1 and CDR2 from the germline V gene are SEHNR and FQNEAQ (reference sequence). The CDR3 is 18 residues long. Trimming cost V 1 base and J 0 bases, with 16 bases left between them.

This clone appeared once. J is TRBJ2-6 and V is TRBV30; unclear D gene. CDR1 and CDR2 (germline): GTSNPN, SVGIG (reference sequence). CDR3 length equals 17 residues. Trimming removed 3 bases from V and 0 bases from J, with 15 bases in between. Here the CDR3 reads CAWSKSQVFSGANVLTF. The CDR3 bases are TGTGCCTGGAGCAAATCTCAGGTTTTCTCTGGGGCCAACGTCCTGACTTTC.

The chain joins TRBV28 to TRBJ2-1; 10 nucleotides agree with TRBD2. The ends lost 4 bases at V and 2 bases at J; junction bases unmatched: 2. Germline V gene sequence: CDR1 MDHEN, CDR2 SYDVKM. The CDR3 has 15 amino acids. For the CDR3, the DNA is TGTGCCAGCAGTTCGCTAGCGGGAGCCTACAATGAGCAGTTCTTC. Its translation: CASSSLAGAYNEQFF.

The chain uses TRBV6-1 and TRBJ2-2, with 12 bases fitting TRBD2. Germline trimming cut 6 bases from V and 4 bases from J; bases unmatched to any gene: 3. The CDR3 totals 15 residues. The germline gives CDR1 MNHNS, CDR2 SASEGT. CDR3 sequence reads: CASSRTSGTTGELFF. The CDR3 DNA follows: TGTGCCAGCAGCCGGACTAGCGGGACCACCGGGGAGCTGTTTTTT.

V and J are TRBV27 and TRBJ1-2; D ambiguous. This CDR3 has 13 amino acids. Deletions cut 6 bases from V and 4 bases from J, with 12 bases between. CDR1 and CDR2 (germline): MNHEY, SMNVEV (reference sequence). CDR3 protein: CASRRSLAYGYTF. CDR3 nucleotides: TGTGCCAGCAGAAGAAGTTTAGCCTATGGCTACACCTTC.

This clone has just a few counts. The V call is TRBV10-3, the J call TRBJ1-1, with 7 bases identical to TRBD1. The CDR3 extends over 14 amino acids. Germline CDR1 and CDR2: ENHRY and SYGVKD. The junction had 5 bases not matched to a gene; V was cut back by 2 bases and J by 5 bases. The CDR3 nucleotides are TGTGCCATCAGTGAGCAGGGGGATGGGACTGAAGCTTTCTTT. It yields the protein CAISEQGDGTEAFF.

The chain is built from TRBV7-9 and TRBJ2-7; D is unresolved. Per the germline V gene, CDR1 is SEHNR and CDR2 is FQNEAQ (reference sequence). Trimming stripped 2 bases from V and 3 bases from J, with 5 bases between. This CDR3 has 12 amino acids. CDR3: CASSLTNYEQYF. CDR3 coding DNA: TGTGCCAGCAGCTTAACAAACTACGAGCAGTACTTC.

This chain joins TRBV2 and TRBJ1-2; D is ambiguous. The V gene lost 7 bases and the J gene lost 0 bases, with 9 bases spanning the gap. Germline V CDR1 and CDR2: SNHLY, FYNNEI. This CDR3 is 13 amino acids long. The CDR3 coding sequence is TGTGCCAGCAATCCGCAGTCTAACTATGGCTACACCTTC. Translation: CASNPQSNYGYTF.

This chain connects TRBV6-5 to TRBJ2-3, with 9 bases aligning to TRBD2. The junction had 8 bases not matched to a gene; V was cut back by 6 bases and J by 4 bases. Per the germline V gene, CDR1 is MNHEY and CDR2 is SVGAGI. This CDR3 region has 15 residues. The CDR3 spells CASSYSGSWADTQYF. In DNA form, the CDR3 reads TGTGCCAGCAGCTATAGCGGGAGTTGGGCAGATACGCAGTATTTT.

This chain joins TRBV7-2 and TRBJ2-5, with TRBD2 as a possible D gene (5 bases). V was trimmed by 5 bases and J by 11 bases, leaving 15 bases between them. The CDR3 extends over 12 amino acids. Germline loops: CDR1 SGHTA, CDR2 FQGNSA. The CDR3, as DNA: TGTGCCAGCAGCCCTAGCCCTATGAGACAGTACTTC. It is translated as CASSPSPMRQYF.

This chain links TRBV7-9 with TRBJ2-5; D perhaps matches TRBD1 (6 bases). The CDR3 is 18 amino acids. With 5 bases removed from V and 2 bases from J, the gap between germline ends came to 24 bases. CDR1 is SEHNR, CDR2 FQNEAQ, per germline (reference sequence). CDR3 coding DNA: TGTGCCAGCAGCCTCCGGGACATAGACACAGTAGTACAAGAGACCCAGTACTTC. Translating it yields CASSLRDIDTVVQETQYF.

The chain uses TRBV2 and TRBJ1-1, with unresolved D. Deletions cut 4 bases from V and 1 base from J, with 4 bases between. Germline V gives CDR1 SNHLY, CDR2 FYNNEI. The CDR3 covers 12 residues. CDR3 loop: CASSAGNTEAFF. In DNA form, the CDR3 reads TGTGCCAGCAGTGCAGGGAACACTGAAGCTTTCTTT.

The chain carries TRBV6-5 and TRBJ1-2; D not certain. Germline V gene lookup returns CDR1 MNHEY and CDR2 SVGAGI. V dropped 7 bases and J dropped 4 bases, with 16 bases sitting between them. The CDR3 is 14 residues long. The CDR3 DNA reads TGTGCCAGCACCCCTGCGGCCGCTTTCTATGGCTACACCTTC. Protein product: CASTPAAAFYGYTF.

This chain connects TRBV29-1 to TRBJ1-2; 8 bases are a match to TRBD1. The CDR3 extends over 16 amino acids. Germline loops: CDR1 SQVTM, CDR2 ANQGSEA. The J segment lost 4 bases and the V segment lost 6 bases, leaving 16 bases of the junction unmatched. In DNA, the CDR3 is TGCAGCGTAACCTCGGGACAGGCAATGGGGATCTATGGCTACACCTTC. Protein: CSVTSGQAMGIYGYTF.

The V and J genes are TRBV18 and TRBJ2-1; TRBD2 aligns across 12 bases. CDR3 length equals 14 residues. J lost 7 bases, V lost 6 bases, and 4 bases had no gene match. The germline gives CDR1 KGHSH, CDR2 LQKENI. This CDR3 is CASSATSGSNEQFF. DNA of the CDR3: TGTGCCAGCTCGGCGACTAGCGGGAGTAATGAGCAGTTCTTC.

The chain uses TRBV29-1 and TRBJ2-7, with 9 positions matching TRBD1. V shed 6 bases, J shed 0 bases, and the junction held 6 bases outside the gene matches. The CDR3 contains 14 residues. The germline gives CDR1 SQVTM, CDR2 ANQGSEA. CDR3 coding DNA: TGCAGCGTGGCAGGGACAGGGCGCTCCTACGAGCAGTACTTC. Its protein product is CSVAGTGRSYEQYF.

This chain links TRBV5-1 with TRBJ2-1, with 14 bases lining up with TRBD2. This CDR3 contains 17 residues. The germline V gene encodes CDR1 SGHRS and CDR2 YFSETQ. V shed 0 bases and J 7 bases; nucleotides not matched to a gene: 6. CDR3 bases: TGCGCCAGCAGCTTGGCTCGAGGGACTAGCGGGAGTAATGAGCAGTTCTTC. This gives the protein CASSLARGTSGSNEQFF.